This T cell receptor (beta chain) appears in the sequencing data of a study of T-cell reconstitution after alpha-beta-depleted transplantation in children. V lost 3 bases and J lost 8, with 13 bases in between. Germline V gives CDR1 LGHNA, CDR2 YSLEER. This CDR3 has 14 amino acids. The sample holds many counts of this clonotype. Unique molecular identifiers tagged the TCRbeta library. TCRdb reprocessed the PCR reads via MiXCR and lists one record per CDR3 protein. Of some 220,000 distinct CDR3 sequences detected, about 9.5% appear once; the ten largest clones hold less than 8%. The chain combines TRBV4-3 with TRBJ1-4; perhaps TRBD1 as D (5 bases). The material was PBMCs from the stem cell graft donor, obtained from the stem cell graft. This clonotype originated in a human donor who donated a stem cell graft to a child with acute lymphoblastic leukemia. The CDR3 sequence is CASSQLGGSEKLFF. The CDR3, as DNA: TGCGCCAGCAGCCAGTTGGGGGGGAGCGAAAAACTGTTTTTT.